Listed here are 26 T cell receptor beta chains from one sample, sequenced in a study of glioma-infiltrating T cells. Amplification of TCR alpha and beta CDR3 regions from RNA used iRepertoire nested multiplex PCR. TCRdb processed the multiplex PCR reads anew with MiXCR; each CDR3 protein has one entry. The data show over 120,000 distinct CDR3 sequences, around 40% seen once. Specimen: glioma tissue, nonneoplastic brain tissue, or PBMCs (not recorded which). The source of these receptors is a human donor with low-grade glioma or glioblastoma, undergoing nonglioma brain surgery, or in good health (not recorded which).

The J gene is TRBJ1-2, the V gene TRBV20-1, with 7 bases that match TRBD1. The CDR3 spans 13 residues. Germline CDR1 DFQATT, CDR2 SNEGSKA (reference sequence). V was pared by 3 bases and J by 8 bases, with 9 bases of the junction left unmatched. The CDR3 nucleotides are TGCAGTGCTAGGATCGGGACAGCCGGCGGCTACACCTTC. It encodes CSARIGTAGGYTF.

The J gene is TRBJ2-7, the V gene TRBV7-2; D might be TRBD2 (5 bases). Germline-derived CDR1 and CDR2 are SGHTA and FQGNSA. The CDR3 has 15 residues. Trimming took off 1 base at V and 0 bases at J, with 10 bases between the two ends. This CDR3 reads CASSLGTSSSYEQYF. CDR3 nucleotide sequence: TGTGCCAGCAGCTTAGGGACTTCGAGCTCCTACGAGCAGTACTTC.

CDR3 nucleotides: TGTGCCAGCCGCAGACAGGGTGACACCTACGAGCAGTACTTC. Its protein product is CASRRQGDTYEQYF. V and J are TRBV7-8 and TRBJ2-7; 7 nucleotides line up with TRBD1. Germline lookup yields CDR1 SGHVS and CDR2 FQNEAQ. This CDR3 region has 14 residues. J gave up 2 bases and V 8 bases, and 9 bases lay outside the gene matches. Complete variable domain (other parts from reference TRBV7-8 and TRBJ2-7): GAGVSQSPRYKVAKRGQDVALRCDPISGHVSLFWYQQALGQGPEFLTYFQNEAQLDKSGLPSDRFFAERPEGSVSTLKIQRTQQEDSAVYLCASRRQGDTYEQYFGPGTRLTVT.

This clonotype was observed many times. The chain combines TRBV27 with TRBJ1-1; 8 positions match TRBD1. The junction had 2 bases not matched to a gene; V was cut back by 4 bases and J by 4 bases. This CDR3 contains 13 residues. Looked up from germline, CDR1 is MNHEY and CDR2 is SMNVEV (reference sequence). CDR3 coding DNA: TGTGCCAGCAGTTGGACAGGGAGCACTGAAGCTTTCTTT. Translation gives CASSWTGSTEAFF.

Written as DNA, the CDR3 is TGTGCCAGCAATACCGGGGCCTTTAGCTCCTACAATGAGCAGTTCTTC. Its protein is CASNTGAFSSYNEQFF. V gene TRBV6-1 combines with J gene TRBJ2-1, with D perhaps being TRBD1 or TRBD2 (5 bases each). Germline values: CDR1 MNHNS, CDR2 SASEGT. This CDR3 region has 16 residues. Deletions cut 7 bases from V and 0 bases from J, with 16 bases between.

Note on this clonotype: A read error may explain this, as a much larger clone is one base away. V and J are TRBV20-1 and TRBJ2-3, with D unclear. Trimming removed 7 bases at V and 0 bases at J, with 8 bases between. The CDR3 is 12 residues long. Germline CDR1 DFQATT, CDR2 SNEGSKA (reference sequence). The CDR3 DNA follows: TGCAGTGTTTGGCCTAGCACAGATACGCAGTATTTT. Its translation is CSVWPSTDTQYF.

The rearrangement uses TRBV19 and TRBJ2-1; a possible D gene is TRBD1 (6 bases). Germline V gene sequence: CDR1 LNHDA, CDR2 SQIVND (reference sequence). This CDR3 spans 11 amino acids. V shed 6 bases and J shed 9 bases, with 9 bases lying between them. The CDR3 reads CASRLQGEQFF. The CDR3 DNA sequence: TGTGCCAGTAGACTACAGGGTGAGCAGTTCTTC.

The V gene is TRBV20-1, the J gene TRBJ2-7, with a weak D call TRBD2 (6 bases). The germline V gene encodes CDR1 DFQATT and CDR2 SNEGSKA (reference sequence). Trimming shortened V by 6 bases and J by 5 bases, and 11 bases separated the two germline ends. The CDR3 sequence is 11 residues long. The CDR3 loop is CSAEGPNEQYF. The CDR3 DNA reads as TGCAGTGCGGAGGGACCTAACGAGCAGTACTTC.

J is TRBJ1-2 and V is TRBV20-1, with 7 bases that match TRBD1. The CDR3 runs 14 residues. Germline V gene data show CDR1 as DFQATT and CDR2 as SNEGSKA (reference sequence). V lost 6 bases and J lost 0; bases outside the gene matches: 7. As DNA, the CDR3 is TGCAGTGCAACCCCGGGACAGACTAACTATGGCTACACCTTC. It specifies CSATPGQTNYGYTF.

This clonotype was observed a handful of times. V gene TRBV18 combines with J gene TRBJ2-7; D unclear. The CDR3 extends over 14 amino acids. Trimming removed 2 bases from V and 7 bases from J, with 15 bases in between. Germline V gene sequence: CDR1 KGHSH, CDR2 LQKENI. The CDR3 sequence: CASSPSPAVEEQYF. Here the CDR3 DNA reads TGTGCCAGCTCACCAAGTCCAGCCGTTGAAGAGCAGTACTTC.

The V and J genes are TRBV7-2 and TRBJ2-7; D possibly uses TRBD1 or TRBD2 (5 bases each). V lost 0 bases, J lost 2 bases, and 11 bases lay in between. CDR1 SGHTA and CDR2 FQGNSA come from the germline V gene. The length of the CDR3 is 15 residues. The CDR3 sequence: CASSLAVGATYEQYF. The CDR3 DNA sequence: TGTGCCAGCAGCTTAGCGGTCGGGGCGACCTACGAGCAGTACTTC.

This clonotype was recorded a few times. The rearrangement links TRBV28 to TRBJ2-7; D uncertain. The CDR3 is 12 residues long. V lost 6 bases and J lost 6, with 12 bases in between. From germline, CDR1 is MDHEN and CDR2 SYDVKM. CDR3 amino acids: CASSSSPVEQYF. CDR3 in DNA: TGTGCCAGCAGCTCGTCCCCTGTCGAGCAGTACTTC.

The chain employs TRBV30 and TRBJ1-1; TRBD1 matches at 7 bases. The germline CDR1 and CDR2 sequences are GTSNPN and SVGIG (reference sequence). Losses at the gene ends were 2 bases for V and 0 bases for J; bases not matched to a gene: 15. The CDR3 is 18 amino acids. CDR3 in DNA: TGTGCCTGGAGTAACATTCGACAGGGAGGACCTATGAACACTGAAGCTTTCTTT. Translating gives CAWSNIRQGGPMNTEAFF.

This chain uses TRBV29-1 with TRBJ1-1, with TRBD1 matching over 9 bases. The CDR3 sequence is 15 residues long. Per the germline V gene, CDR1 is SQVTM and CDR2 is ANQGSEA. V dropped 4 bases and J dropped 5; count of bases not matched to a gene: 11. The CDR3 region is CSVVDRGTSGTEAFF. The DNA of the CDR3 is TGCAGCGTTGTTGACAGGGGGACGAGTGGAACTGAAGCTTTCTTT.

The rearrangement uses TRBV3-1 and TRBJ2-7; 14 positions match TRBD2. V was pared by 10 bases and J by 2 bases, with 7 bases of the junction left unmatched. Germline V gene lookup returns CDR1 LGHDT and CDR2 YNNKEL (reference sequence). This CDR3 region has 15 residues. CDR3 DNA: TGTGCCACTGGGACTAGCGGGAGACCCCCCTACGAGCAGTACTTC. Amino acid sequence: CATGTSGRPPYEQYF.

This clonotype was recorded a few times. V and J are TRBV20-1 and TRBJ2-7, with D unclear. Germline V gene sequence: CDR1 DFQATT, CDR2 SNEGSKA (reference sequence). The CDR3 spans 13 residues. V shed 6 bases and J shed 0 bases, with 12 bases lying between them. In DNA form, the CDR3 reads TGCAGTGCCCAAAGAAGGAGCTCCTACGAGCAGTACTTC. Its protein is CSAQRRSSYEQYF.

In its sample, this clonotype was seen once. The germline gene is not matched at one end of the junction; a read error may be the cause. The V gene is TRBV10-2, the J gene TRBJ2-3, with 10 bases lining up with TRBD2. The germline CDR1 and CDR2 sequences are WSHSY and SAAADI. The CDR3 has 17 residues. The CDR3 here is CASSEAVGTSVADTQYF. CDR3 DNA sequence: TGTGCCAGCAGTGAAGCGGTCGGGACTAGCGTCGCAGATACGCAGTATTTT.

CDR3 amino acids: CASRPSGAYEQYF. As DNA, the CDR3 is TGTGCCAGCAGACCTAGCGGGGCTTACGAGCAGTACTTC. The chain combines TRBV6-1 with TRBJ2-7, with TRBD2 identical over 9 bases. This CDR3 contains 13 residues. V shed 6 bases and J 4 bases; nucleotides not matched to a gene: 4. The germline V gene has CDR1 MNHNS and CDR2 SASEGT.

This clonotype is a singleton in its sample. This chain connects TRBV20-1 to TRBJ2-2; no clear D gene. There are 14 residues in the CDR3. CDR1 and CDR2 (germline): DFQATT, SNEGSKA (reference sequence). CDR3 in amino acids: CTSRHGQNTGELFF. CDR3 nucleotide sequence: TGCACCTCGAGGCACGGTCAAAACACCGGGGAGCTGTTTTTT.

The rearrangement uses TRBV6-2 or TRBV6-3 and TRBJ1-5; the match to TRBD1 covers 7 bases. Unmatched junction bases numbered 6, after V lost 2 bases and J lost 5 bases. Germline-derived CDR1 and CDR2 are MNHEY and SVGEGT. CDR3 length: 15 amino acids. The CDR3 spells CASSYPGRGDQPQHF. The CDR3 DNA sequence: TGTGCCAGCAGTTACCCCGGCAGGGGGGATCAGCCCCAGCATTTT.

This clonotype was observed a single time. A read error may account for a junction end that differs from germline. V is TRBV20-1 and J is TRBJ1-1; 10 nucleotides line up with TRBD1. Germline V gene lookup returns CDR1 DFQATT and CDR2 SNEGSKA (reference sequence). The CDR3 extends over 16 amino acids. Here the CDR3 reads CSARDPGQGLFTEGFF. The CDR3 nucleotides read TGCAGTGCTAGAGATCCGGGACAGGGGTTATTCACTGAAGGTTTCTTT.

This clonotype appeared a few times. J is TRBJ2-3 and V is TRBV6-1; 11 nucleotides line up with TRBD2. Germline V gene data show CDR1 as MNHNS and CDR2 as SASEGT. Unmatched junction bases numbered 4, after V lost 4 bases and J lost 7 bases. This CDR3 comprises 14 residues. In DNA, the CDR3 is TGTGCCAGCAGTGCTAGCGGGGGGACTTATACGCAGTATTTT. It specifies CASSASGGTYTQYF.

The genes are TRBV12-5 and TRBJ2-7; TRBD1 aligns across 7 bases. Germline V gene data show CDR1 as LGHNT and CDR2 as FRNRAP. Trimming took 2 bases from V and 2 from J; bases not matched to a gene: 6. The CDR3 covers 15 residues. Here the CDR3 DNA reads TGTGCTAGTGGTTTGCCCTTGGGGACAGCCTACGAGCAGTACTTC. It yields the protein CASGLPLGTAYEQYF.

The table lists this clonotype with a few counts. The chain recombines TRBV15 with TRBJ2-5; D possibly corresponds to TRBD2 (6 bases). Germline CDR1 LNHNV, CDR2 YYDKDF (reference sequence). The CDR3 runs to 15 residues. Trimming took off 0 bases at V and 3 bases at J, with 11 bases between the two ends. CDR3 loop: CATSRDFGGKETQYF. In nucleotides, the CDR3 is TGTGCCACCAGCAGAGATTTTGGAGGGAAAGAGACCCAGTACTTC.

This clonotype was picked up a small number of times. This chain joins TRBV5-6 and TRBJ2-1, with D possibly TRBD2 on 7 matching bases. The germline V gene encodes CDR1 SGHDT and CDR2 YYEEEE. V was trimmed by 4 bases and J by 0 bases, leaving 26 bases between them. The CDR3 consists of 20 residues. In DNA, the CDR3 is TGTGCCAGCAGCCCTATCTCTCCTAAGGAGGGGGGGGTCTCCTACAATGAGCAGTTCTTC. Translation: CASSPISPKEGGVSYNEQFF. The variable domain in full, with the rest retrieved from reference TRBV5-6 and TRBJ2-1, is DAGVTQSPTHLIKTRGQQVTLRCSPKSGHDTVSWYQQALGQGPQFIFQYYEEEERQRGNFPDRFSGHQFPNYSSELNVNALLLGDSALYLCASSPISPKEGGVSYNEQFFGPGTRLTVL.

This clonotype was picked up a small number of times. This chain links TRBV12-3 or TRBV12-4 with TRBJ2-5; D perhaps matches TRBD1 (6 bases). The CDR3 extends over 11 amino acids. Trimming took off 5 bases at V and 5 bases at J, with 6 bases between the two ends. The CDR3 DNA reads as TGTGCCAGCAGTACAGGGGAGACCCAGTACTTC. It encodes CASSTGETQYF.